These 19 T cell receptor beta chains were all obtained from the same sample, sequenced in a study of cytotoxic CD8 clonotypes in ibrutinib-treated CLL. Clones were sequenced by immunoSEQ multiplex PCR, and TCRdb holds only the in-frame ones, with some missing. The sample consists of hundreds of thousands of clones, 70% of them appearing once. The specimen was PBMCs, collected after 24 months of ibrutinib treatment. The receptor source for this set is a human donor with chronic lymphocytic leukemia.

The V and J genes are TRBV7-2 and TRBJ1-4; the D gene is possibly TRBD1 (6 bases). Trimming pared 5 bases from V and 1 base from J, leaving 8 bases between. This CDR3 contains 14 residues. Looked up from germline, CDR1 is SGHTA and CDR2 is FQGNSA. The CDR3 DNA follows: TGTGCCAGCAGCCTAGGGGGAACTAATGAAAAACTGTTTTTT. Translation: CASSLGGTNEKLFF.

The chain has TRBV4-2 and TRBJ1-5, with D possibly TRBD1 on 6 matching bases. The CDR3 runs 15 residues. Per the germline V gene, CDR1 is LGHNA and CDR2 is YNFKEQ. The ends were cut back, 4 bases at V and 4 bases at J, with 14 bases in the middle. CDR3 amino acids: CASSLGLDRNQPQHF. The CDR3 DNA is TGTGCCAGCAGCCTCGGACTGGACAGAAATCAGCCCCAGCATTTT.

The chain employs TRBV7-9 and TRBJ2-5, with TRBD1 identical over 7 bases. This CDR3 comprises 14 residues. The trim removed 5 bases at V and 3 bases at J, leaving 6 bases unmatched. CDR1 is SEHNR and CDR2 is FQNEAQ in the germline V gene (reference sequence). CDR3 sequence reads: CASSHPDREETQYF. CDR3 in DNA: TGTGCCAGCAGCCACCCTGACAGGGAAGAGACCCAGTACTTC.

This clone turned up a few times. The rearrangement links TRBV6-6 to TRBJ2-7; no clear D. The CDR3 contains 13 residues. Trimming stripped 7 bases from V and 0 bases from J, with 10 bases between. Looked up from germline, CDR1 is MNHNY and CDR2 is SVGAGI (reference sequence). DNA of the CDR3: TGTGCCAGCAAGGTGGCTAGCTCCTACGAGCAGTACTTC. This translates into CASKVASSYEQYF.

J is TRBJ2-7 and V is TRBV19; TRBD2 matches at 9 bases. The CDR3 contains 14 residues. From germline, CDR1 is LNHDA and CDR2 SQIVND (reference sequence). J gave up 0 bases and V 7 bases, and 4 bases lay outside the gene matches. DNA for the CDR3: TGTGCCAGTACCGCGACTAGCGGCTCCTACGAGCAGTACTTC. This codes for CASTATSGSYEQYF.

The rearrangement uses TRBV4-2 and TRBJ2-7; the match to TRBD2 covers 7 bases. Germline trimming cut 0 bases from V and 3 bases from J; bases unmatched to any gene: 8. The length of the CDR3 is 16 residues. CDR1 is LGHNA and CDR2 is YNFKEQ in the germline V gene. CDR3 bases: TGTGCCAGCAGCCAAGATGGGCTAGCGGAAGACTACGAGCAGTACTTC. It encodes CASSQDGLAEDYEQYF.

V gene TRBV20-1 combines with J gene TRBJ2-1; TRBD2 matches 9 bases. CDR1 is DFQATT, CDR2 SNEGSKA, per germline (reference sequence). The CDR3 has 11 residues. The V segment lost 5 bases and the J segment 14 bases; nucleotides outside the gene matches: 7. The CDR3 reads CSAPLAGAEFF. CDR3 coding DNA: TGCAGTGCTCCCTTAGCGGGAGCGGAGTTCTTC.

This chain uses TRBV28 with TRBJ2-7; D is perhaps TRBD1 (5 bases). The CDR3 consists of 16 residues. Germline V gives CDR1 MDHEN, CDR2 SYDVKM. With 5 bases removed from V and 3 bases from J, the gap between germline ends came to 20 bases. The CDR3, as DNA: TGTGCCAGCAGTCCTCCCCTGGGGCGGTTGGACTACGAGCAGTACTTC. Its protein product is CASSPPLGRLDYEQYF.

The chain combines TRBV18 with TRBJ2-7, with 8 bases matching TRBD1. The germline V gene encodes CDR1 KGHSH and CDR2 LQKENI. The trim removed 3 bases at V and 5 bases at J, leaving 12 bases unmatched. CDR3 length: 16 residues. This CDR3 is CASSPRTGMLSHEQYF. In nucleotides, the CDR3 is TGTGCCAGCTCACCGCGGACAGGGATGTTATCCCACGAGCAGTACTTC.

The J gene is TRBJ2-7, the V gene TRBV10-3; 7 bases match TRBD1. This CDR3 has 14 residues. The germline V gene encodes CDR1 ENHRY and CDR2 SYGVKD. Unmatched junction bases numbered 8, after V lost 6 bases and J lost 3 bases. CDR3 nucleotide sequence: TGTGCCATCAGGGCCCCGGGACAGATCTACGAGCAGTACTTC. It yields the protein CAIRAPGQIYEQYF.

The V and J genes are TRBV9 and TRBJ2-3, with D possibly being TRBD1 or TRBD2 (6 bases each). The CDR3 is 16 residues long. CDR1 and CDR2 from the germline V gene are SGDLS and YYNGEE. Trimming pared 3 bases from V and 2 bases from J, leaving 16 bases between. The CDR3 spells CASSGGDMGYTDTQYF. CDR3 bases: TGTGCCAGCAGCGGCGGGGACATGGGATACACAGATACGCAGTATTTT.

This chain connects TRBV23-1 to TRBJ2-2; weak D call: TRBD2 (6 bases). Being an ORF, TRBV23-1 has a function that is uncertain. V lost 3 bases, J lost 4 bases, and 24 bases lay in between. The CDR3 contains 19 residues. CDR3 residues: CASSHRAPLGRLGTGELFF. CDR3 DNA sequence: TGCGCCAGCAGTCACCGTGCCCCCCTCGGCAGACTAGGCACCGGGGAGCTGTTTTTT.

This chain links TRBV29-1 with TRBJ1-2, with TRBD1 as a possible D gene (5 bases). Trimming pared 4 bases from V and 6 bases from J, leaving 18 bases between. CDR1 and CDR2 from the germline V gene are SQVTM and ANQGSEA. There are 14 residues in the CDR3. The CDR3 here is CSVVQGAGGDGYTF. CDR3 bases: TGCAGCGTTGTTCAAGGGGCCGGCGGGGATGGCTACACCTTC.

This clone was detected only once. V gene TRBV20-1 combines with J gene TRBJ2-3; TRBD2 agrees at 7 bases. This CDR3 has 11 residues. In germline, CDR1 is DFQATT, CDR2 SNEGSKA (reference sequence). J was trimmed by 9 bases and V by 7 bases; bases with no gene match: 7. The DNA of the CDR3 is TGCAGTGTCCTAGTGGGGGGGACGCAGTATTTT. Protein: CSVLVGGTQYF.

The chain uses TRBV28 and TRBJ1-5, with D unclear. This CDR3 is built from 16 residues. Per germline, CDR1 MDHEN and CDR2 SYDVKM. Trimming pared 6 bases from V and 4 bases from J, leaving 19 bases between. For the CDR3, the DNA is TGTGCCAGCAGCCCTTGGGCGGGGAATGAGAATCAGCCCCAGCATTTT. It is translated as CASSPWAGNENQPQHF.

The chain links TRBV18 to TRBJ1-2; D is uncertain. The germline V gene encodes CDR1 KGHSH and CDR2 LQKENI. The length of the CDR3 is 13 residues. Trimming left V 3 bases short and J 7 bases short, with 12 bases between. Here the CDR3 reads CASSPGLESGYTF. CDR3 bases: TGTGCCAGCTCACCCGGCCTTGAGAGTGGCTACACCTTC.

Written as DNA, the CDR3 is TGTGCCAGCAGGGATAACAGGGGGCTCTTTAACGAGCAGTACTTC. Protein product: CASRDNRGLFNEQYF. The chain carries TRBV27 and TRBJ2-7; TRBD1 matches at 9 bases. V was pared by 6 bases and J by 5 bases, with 11 bases of the junction left unmatched. The CDR3 has 15 residues. Germline CDR1 reads MNHEY; CDR2 reads SMNVEV (reference sequence).

DNA for the CDR3: TGTGCCAGCAGCTCGTTCGAACTAAACTATCGCATGGGTTCCTACGAGCAGTACTTC. Amino acid sequence: CASSSFELNYRMGSYEQYF. The chain recombines TRBV7-8 with TRBJ2-7; no clear D gene. Trimming pared 4 bases from V and 1 base from J, leaving 26 bases between. The germline gives CDR1 SGHVS, CDR2 FQNEAQ. The CDR3 runs 19 residues.

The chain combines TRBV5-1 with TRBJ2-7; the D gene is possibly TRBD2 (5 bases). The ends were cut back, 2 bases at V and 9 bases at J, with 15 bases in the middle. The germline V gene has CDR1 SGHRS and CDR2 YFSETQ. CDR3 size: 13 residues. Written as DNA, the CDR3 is TGCGCCAGCAGCTTAGAGAGCGGTCTAGCGCAGTACTTC. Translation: CASSLESGLAQYF.